The T cell receptor (beta chain) under discussion was sequenced for a study of cytomegalovirus exposure and HLA in healthy donors. The study, taken as a whole, reports: Sequences of the TCR beta chain were said to predict the HLA-A and HLA-B alleles of most subjects accurately.

Healthy people donating bone marrow made up the donors. Details on this clone: Its antigen remains unknown.

13 Jbeta primers and 60 Vbeta primers were used for the PCR. Some clones are missing from TCRdb's copy, which holds only in-frame ones; the method was immunoSEQ multiplex PCR. The sample has about 130,000 clones, 75% to 85% seen once. Losses at the gene ends were 0 bases for V and 3 bases for J; bases not matched to a gene: 8. Per germline, CDR1 SGHRS and CDR2 YFSETQ. The CDR3 is 18 residues long. This rearrangement joins TRBV5-1 to TRBJ2-3; 12 bases map to TRBD2. This sequence originates from a male donor in good health and CMV-seronegative. Sequencing was performed on PBMCs. The CDR3 reads CASSLVALAGGETDTQYF. The DNA of the CDR3 is TGCGCCAGCAGCTTGGTCGCGCTAGCGGGAGGGGAAACAGATACGCAGTATTTT.